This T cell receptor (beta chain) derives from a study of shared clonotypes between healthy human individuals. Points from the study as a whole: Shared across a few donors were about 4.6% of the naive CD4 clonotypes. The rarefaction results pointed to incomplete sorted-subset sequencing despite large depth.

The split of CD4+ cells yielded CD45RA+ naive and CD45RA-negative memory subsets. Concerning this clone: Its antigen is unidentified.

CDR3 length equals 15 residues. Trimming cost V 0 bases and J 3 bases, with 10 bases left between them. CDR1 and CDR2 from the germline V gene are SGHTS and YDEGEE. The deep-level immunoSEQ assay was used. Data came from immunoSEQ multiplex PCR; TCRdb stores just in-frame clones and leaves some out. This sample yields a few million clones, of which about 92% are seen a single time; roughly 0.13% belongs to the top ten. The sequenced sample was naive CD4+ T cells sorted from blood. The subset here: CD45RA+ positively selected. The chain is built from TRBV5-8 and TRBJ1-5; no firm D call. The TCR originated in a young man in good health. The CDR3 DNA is TGTGCCAGCAGCTTGGCCGGACGGGCCAATCAGCCCCAGCATTTT. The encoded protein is CASSLAGRANQPQHF.